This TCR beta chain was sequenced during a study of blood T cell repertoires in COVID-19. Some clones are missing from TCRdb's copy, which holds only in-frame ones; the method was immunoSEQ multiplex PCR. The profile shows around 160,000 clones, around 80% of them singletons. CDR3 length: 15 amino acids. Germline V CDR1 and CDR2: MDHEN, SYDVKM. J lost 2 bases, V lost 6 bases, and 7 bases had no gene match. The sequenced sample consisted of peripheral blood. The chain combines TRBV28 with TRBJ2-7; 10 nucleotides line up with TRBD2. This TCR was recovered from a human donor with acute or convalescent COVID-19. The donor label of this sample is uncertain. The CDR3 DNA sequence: TGTGCCAGCAGCCTTACAAGCGGGGGGGCCTACGAGCAGTACTTC. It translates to CASSLTSGGAYEQYF.